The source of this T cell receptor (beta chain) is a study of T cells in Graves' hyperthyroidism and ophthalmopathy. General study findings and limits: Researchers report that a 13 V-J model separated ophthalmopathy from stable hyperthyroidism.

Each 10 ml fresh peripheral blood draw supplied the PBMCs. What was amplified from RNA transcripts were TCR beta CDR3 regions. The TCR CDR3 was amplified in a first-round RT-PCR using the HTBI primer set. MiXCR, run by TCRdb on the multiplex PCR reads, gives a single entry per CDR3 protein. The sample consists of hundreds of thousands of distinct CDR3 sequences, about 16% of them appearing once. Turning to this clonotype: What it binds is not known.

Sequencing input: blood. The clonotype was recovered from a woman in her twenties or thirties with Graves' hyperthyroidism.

The CDR3, as DNA: TGTGCCAGCAGCCAGACTAGCGGGAGGTTCCAAGATACGCAGTATTTT. It translates to CASSQTSGRFQDTQYF. The rearrangement joins TRBV5-4 to TRBJ2-3; 13 bases align to TRBD2. The trim removed 4 bases at V and 5 bases at J, leaving 7 bases unmatched. This CDR3 has 16 residues. Germline V CDR1 and CDR2: SGHNT, YYREEE (reference sequence).